A selection of T cell receptor beta chains follows, all from one sample in a study of blood T cell repertoires in COVID-19. Measured with immunoSEQ multiplex PCR; TCRdb has only the in-frame clones, and not every one. The profile shows 130,000 to 150,000 clones, roughly 83% of them singletons. The sample comprised PBMCs or T cells enriched from blood (not recorded which). The receptors were sampled from a man between 40 and 49 years old with acute COVID-19. Both conserved end residues are part of each CDR3.

V gene: TRBV7-2; CDR3 protein: CASSLEQGMQPQHF
V gene: TRBV3-1/TRBV3-2; CDR3 protein: CASSQRAGRETQYF
V gene: TRBV2; CDR3 protein: CAGQGSGELFF
V gene: TRBV2; CDR3 protein: CASSWQGEDEKLFF
V gene: TRBV12-3/TRBV12-4; CDR3 protein: CASSLTSNQPQHF
V gene: TRBV28; CDR3 protein: CASSFGSGGFQETQYF
V gene: TRBV19; CDR3 protein: CASSKRMGQNSPLHF
V gene: TRBV10-1; CDR3 protein: CASSEIGGNGELFF
V gene: TRBV28; CDR3 protein: CASPQGGNTF
V gene: TRBV10-3; CDR3 protein: CAISEPLEVTDTQYF
V gene: TRBV6-1; CDR3 protein: CASSEGMEAYEQYF
V gene: TRBV5-1; CDR3 protein: CASSFSGPNYEQYF
V gene: TRBV7-2; CDR3 protein: CASSLWGQIGELFF
V gene: TRBV30; CDR3 protein: CARTGSGNTIYF
V gene: TRBV3-1/TRBV3-2; CDR3 protein: CASSQDLQGTIYF
V gene: TRBV6-1; CDR3 protein: CASSEGAYEQYF
V gene: TRBV15; CDR3 protein: CATSRTGERREKLFF
V gene: TRBV5-1; CDR3 protein: CASSSRIAGRGHEQYF
V gene: TRBV9; CDR3 protein: CASSVGTRGLNTEAFF
V gene: TRBV7-2; CDR3 protein: CASSWGEYMNTEAFF
V gene: TRBV11-2; CDR3 protein: CASSPALGSHQETQYF
V gene: TRBV6-5; CDR3 protein: CASSYSRGSLNF
V gene: TRBV2; CDR3 protein: CASSEGGGNTEAFF
V gene: TRBV4-1; CDR3 protein: CASSPGGAETEAFF
V gene: TRBV13; CDR3 protein: CASSRDRGLYEQYF
V gene: TRBV3-1/TRBV3-2; CDR3 protein: CASSWRDGTQETQYF
V gene: TRBV7-8; CDR3 protein: CASIQTLGADLGTGELFF
V gene: TRBV13; CDR3 protein: CASSITGETTNEKLFF
V gene: TRBV25-1; CDR3 protein: CASSKGGTGGYGYTF
V gene: TRBV2; CDR3 protein: CASRPTRSGETQYF
V gene: TRBV5-1; CDR3 protein: CASSRPETGGETQYF
V gene: TRBV14; CDR3 protein: CASSPRDRAPYGYTF
V gene: TRBV11-3; CDR3 protein: CASSNIQGRLGGRFGNEQFF
V gene: TRBV29-1; CDR3 protein: CSVPTGGEQYF
V gene: TRBV6-1; CDR3 protein: CASSEGAAEQTEAFF
V gene: TRBV20-1; CDR3 protein: CAGRSGNTIYF
V gene: TRBV11-2; CDR3 protein: CASSLDIAGVSYEQYF
V gene: TRBV30; CDR3 protein: CAWSVTGRVDTEAFF
V gene: TRBV19; CDR3 protein: CASSIGGSHGELFF
V gene: TRBV5-4; CDR3 protein: CASSYPTGATITEAFF
V gene: TRBV9; CDR3 protein: CASSVSPDQPQHF
V gene: TRBV19; CDR3 protein: CASRQGGRWNTGELFF
V gene: TRBV11-3; CDR3 protein: CASSLENRDSTFPLRNEQFF
V gene: TRBV28; CDR3 protein: CASSPGISGSYNEQFF
V gene: TRBV5-4; CDR3 protein: CASTYDNLYGYTF
V gene: TRBV5-4; CDR3 protein: CASSLDRNTGELFF
V gene: TRBV24-1; CDR3 protein: CATSDLAIRDEQFF
V gene: TRBV2; CDR3 protein: CASSPRRGNNNEQFF
V gene: TRBV5-6; CDR3 protein: CASSSWDTSPLHF
V gene: TRBV5-4; CDR3 protein: CASSLQGSQNIQYF
V gene: TRBV19; CDR3 protein: CASSAYRTALNTEAFF
V gene: TRBV5-1; CDR3 protein: CASSLASGGPHEQFF
V gene: TRBV7-2; CDR3 protein: CASSPDYEQYF
V gene: TRBV7-2; CDR3 protein: CASWTSGGRDTQYF
V gene: TRBV15; CDR3 protein: CATSPRGNTEAFF
V gene: TRBV18; CDR3 protein: CASSSDRGGHEQYF